These T cell receptor beta chains were read from a single sample in a study of control samples from healthy donors and cancer patients. The data were produced by immunoSEQ multiplex PCR, yet TCRdb's version contains in-frame clones alone and is incomplete. The table lists 90,000 to 150,000 clones, around 88% of them singletons. Sequencing was carried out using blood. The receptor set was obtained from a man in his forties or fifties in good health. The CDR3 runs from the conserved cysteine through the conserved F or W. A D gene is named only where the DNA matches it firmly. Rows give clone size only sometimes, using once, few, many, or a class for an expanded clone.

CDR3aa	CDR3nt	d_gene	abundance	v_gene	j_gene
CASSLASSGNTGELFF	TGCGCCAGCAGCTTGGCCTCGTCAGGGAACACCGGGGAGCTGTTTTTT	-	-	TRBV5-1	TRBJ2-2
CASSFLGQGYEKLFF	TGTGCCAGCAGTTTCCTGGGACAGGGGTATGAAAAACTGTTTTTT	TRBD1	-	TRBV27	TRBJ1-4
CASSIDENTEAFF	TGTGCCAGCAGCATTGACGAAAACACTGAAGCTTTCTTT	-	-	TRBV5-4	TRBJ1-1
CASSTSTGGGEKLFF	-	-	once	TRBV25-1	TRBJ1-4
CASSSPQGVLYNEQFF	TGTGCCAGCAGTTCACCCCAGGGGGTCCTCTACAATGAGCAGTTCTTC	TRBD1	-	TRBV27	TRBJ2-1
CAWSRRGISYNEQFF	TGTGCCTGGAGTAGAAGGGGGATATCCTACAATGAGCAGTTCTTC	-	-	TRBV30	TRBJ2-1
CSVLWDGSYNEQFF	TGCAGCGTTCTTTGGGACGGTTCCTACAATGAGCAGTTCTTC	-	-	TRBV29-1	TRBJ2-1
CASSEGTVSNQPQHF	TGTGCCAGCAGCGAGGGGACAGTAAGCAATCAGCCCCAGCATTTT	TRBD1	once	TRBV9	TRBJ1-5
CASSRRNWQSGFSYEQYF	TGTGCCAGCAGCCGACGTAATTGGCAGAGCGGTTTTTCCTACGAGCAGTACTTC	-	-	TRBV13	TRBJ2-7
CASSSRPGEGSPLHF	TGTGCCAGCAGCTCCAGACCGGGAGAGGGTTCACCCCTCCACTTT	-	few	TRBV7-2	TRBJ1-6
CASSLVGQGTEKLFF	TGTGCCAGCAGCTTAGTGGGACAGGGTACTGAAAAACTGTTTTTT	TRBD1	-	TRBV7-9	TRBJ1-4
CASSGRLAQETQYF	TGCGCCAGCAGCGGCCGACTAGCGCAGGAGACCCAGTACTTC	TRBD2	-	TRBV5-1	TRBJ2-5
CATSRDHSGYSYNEQFF	TGTGCCACCAGCAGAGACCACTCGGGCTACTCCTACAATGAGCAGTTCTTC	-	-	TRBV15	TRBJ2-1
CASSAGRTEAFF	TGTGCCAGTAGTGCCGGACGGACTGAAGCTTTCTTT	-	-	TRBV19	TRBJ1-1
CASGLGGVSYEQYF	TGTGCTAGTGGTTTGGGTGGGGTCTCCTACGAGCAGTACTTC	-	-	TRBV12-5	TRBJ2-7
CATSDPGTGDQPQHF	TGTGCCACCAGTGACCCCGGGACAGGGGACCAGCCCCAGCATTTT	TRBD1	-	TRBV24-1	TRBJ1-5
CASSHRPGTVKNIQYF	TGCGCCAGCAGCCATCGTCCCGGGACTGTAAAAAACATTCAGTACTTC	-	-	TRBV4-1	TRBJ2-4
CAWGTGSNSPLHF	TGTGCCTGGGGGACAGGGAGTAATTCACCCCTCCACTTT	TRBD1	once	TRBV30	TRBJ1-6
CASSSGTLYGYTF	TGTGCCAGCAGCTCCGGGACGCTTTATGGCTACACCTTC	-	once	TRBV5-6	TRBJ1-2
CASSIGALEEKLFF	TGTGCCAGTAGTATTGGCGCGCTCGAGGAAAAACTGTTTTTT	-	-	TRBV19	TRBJ1-4
CATGAGLENWPQHF	TGTGCCACCGGAGCCGGGTTAGAGAATTGGCCCCAGCATTTT	-	-	TRBV24-1	TRBJ1-5
CASGRETTYNEQFF	TGTGCTAGTGGGAGGGAGACAACCTACAATGAGCAGTTCTTC	-	-	TRBV12-5	TRBJ2-1
CASRGEGAEDTQYF	TGTGCCAGCAGGGGGGAGGGGGCTGAAGATACGCAGTATTTT	-	-	TRBV6-5	TRBJ2-3
CAISETGTHGYTF	TGTGCCATCAGTGAGACAGGGACCCATGGCTACACCTTC	-	-	TRBV10-3	TRBJ1-2